Following are 13 T cell receptor beta chains from one sample sequenced in a study of CD8 T cells in Susac syndrome (dated by TCRdb to the late 2010s). Receptor libraries were prepared by the immunoSEQ multiplex PCR assay. RNA was extracted using the RNeasy kit, and about 0.45 to 1 ug of the RNA was reverse transcribed with random hexamers. The public reads were run again by TCRdb, first through fastp at Q25 and then through MiXCR, and only productive beta chains were kept. Under each unique CDR3 protein, matching rows form one entry showing the most common genes and DNA. The sample has approximately 120,000 distinct CDR3 sequences on record, about 94% of them singletons. The ten largest clones add up to roughly 0.091% of the sample. Sequencing input: CD4+ T cells from PBMCs. These receptor sequences come from a human donor in good health.

This clonotype was seen a few times. V gene TRBV19 combines with J gene TRBJ2-2; 9 nucleotides line up with TRBD1. Germline-derived CDR1 and CDR2 are LNHDA and SQIVND (reference sequence). This CDR3 region has 14 residues. V was clipped by 5 bases and J by 6 bases; unmatched bases: 4. CDR3 nucleotide sequence: TGTGCCAGTAGTTTTAGACAGGGGGCCGGGGAGCTGTTTTTT. It is translated as CASSFRQGAGELFF.

The chain is built from TRBV3-1 and TRBJ2-3, with 10 positions matching TRBD2. In germline, CDR1 is LGHDT, CDR2 YNNKEL (reference sequence). This CDR3 is 15 amino acids long. Unmatched junction bases numbered 0, after V lost 0 bases and J lost 3 bases. CDR3 region: CASSQELAGTDTQYF. The CDR3 DNA reads as TGTGCCAGCAGCCAAGAACTAGCGGGGACAGATACGCAGTATTTT.

The sample holds one count of this clonotype. V usage is TRBV12-3 or TRBV12-4 and J usage is TRBJ2-2; the D is unclear. V shed 2 bases and J shed 1 base, with 8 bases lying between them. The CDR3 runs to 15 residues. CDR3 in DNA: TGTGCCAGCAGTTTAATGCCCGGGAACACCGGGGAGCTGTTTTTT. The encoded protein is CASSLMPGNTGELFF.

The genes are TRBV29-1 and TRBJ1-2; D unresolved. In germline, CDR1 is SQVTM, CDR2 ANQGSEA. Trimming shortened V by 4 bases and J by 3 bases, and 12 bases separated the two germline ends. This CDR3 is built from 13 residues. This CDR3 reads CSVVRRRDYGYTF. Written as DNA, the CDR3 is TGCAGCGTTGTCAGGAGGAGGGACTATGGCTACACCTTC.

This sequence joins TRBV5-6 and TRBJ2-5, with 11 bases lining up with TRBD1. The V gene's germline CDR1 is SGHDT and CDR2 YYEEEE. The ends lost 3 bases at V and 5 bases at J; junction bases unmatched: 6. The CDR3 is 15 residues long. The CDR3 sequence: CASSSGQGARETQYF. CDR3 bases: TGTGCCAGCAGCTCCGGACAGGGGGCTCGGGAGACCCAGTACTTC.

This chain links TRBV6-1 with TRBJ1-1; D ambiguous. The CDR3 is 13 amino acids. V lost 6 bases and J lost 0, with 8 bases in between. Germline V gene lookup returns CDR1 MNHNS and CDR2 SASEGT. CDR3: CASRLHVNTEAFF. CDR3 DNA sequence: TGTGCCAGCAGACTACACGTGAACACTGAAGCTTTCTTT.

This clonotype came up once. The chain combines TRBV20-1 with TRBJ1-2; a weak D match, TRBD1 (6 bases). The CDR3 totals 13 residues. Trimming cost V 5 bases and J 4 bases, with 14 bases left between them. Germline V CDR1 and CDR2: DFQATT, SNEGSKA (reference sequence). The CDR3 region has the DNA TGCAGTGCTCGGGGGGGGGACACCTATGGCTACACCTTC. The encoded protein is CSARGGDTYGYTF.

The chain uses TRBV5-1 and TRBJ2-1, with 12 bases aligning to TRBD2. Germline CDR1 SGHRS, CDR2 YFSETQ. The CDR3 contains 14 residues. V was pared by 2 bases and J by 10 bases, with 4 bases of the junction left unmatched. Here the CDR3 reads CASSLLAGGEEQFF. The CDR3 DNA follows: TGCGCCAGCAGCTTACTAGCGGGAGGTGAGGAGCAGTTCTTC. Combining the CDR3 with reference TRBV5-1 and TRBJ2-1 gives the whole variable domain KAGVTQTPRYLIKTRGQQVTLSCSPISGHRSVSWYQQTPGQGLQFLFEYFSETQRNKGNFPGRFSGRQFSNSRSEMNVSTLELGDSALYLCASSLLAGGEEQFFGPGTRLTVL.

CDR3 coding DNA: TGCGCCAGCAGCCCCGACGGATCTCGGGCAGATACGCAGTATTTT. It specifies CASSPDGSRADTQYF. This rearrangement joins TRBV5-1 to TRBJ2-3, with D unresolved. Germline V gene lookup returns CDR1 SGHRS and CDR2 YFSETQ. Between the trimmed V and J ends, which lost 4 bases and 4 bases, there was a span of 16 bases. CDR3 size: 15 residues.

The chain combines TRBV9 with TRBJ1-2; tentative D call: TRBD1 (5 bases). CDR3 length equals 15 residues. Germline V gene lookup returns CDR1 SGDLS and CDR2 YYNGEE. V was trimmed by 0 bases and J by 3 bases, leaving 12 bases between them. Here the CDR3 reads CASSVEPGRDYGYTF. The CDR3 region has the DNA TGTGCCAGCAGCGTAGAGCCAGGGAGAGACTATGGCTACACCTTC.

This chain links TRBV3-1 with TRBJ1-1; D gene uncertain. The ends were cut back, 0 bases at V and 4 bases at J, with 6 bases in the middle. Germline loops: CDR1 LGHDT, CDR2 YNNKEL (reference sequence). CDR3 length equals 13 residues. CDR3 DNA sequence: TGTGCCAGCAGCCAAGAGAGAGGCACTGAAGCTTTCTTT. This encodes CASSQERGTEAFF.

The genes are TRBV7-2 and TRBJ2-7; unclear D gene. V was cut by 1 base and J by 10 bases, with 11 bases left in between. This CDR3 is built from 12 residues. CDR1 and CDR2 from the germline V gene are SGHTA and FQGNSA. CDR3 coding DNA: TGTGCCAGCAGCTTAGAAGTGCCCGTACAGTACTTC. Its translation: CASSLEVPVQYF.

This clonotype was counted once. The CDR3 nucleotides are TGTGCCAGCAGCCCCAATAGAGGTCTTCGTACAATGTTTTTT. It specifies CASSPNRGLRTMFF. The genes are TRBV3-1 and TRBJ1-4; D not resolved. Germline V lookup: CDR1 LGHDT, CDR2 YNNKEL (reference sequence). The germline V and J ends were trimmed by 4 bases and 15 bases, with 21 bases remaining between them. The CDR3 sequence is 14 residues long.